This is a list of T cell receptor beta chains from one sample in a study of T cell responses to AZD1222 COVID-19 vaccine. TCRdb's table, derived via immunoSEQ multiplex PCR, lists solely in-frame clones and lacks some. The sample contains around 100,000 clones, roughly 91% of which appear only once. Specimen: peripheral blood, collected on day 0 of AZD1222 vaccination. These receptors came from an adult in good health. Both conserved end residues are part of each CDR3. The order of the fields is clone size, J gene, D gene, V gene, CDR3 protein, CDR3 DNA. D genes are given only for firm matches. Not all rows give a size; the values are once, few, many and, for expanded clones, a class.

>-|TRBJ2-7|TRBD2|TRBV6-1
CASSARRLAGPYEQYF
TGTGCCAGCAGTGCCCGACGACTAGCGGGGCCCTACGAGCAGTACTTC
>-|TRBJ2-6|-|TRBV3-1/TRBV3-2
CASSHWTVLVSGANVLTF
TGTGCCAGCAGCCACTGGACAGTACTTGTCTCTGGGGCCAACGTCCTGACTTTC
>-|TRBJ2-2|-|TRBV29-1
CSVGTGRNTGELFF
TGCAGCGTAGGCACCGGGAGAAACACCGGGGAGCTGTTTTTT
>-|TRBJ2-1|TRBD2|TRBV7-8
CASRWTSGAGGEEQFF
TGTGCCAGCAGGTGGACTAGCGGAGCGGGTGGAGAAGAGCAGTTCTTC
>-|TRBJ2-1|TRBD2|TRBV19
CASSIVGTSGSTSYNEQFF
TGTGCCAGTAGTATAGTCGGGACTAGCGGGAGCACGTCCTACAATGAGCAGTTCTTC
>-|TRBJ1-2|TRBD1|TRBV7-3
CASSLTRDRGYTF
TGTGCCAGCAGCTTAACTAGGGACAGGGGCTACACCTTC
>-|TRBJ1-2|TRBD1|TRBV7-2
CASSLGQGQDYGYTF
TGTGCCAGCAGCTTGGGACAGGGGCAAGACTATGGCTACACCTTC
>-|TRBJ1-1|-|TRBV3-1/TRBV3-2
CASSQRQDTEAFF
TGTGCCAGCAGCCAAAGACAGGACACTGAAGCTTTCTTT
>-|TRBJ1-3|-|TRBV4-3
CASSQDRQGPGNTIYF
TGCGCCAGCAGCCAAGATCGCCAGGGGCCTGGAAACACCATATATTTT
>-|TRBJ1-5|TRBD1|TRBV7-8
CASSYNRGQAQPQHF
TGTGCCAGCAGCTACAACAGGGGGCAGGCTCAGCCCCAGCATTTT
>-|TRBJ2-1|TRBD1|TRBV7-3
CASSSDRGRWNEQFF
TGTGCCAGCAGCTCAGACAGGGGGCGATGGAATGAGCAGTTCTTC
>-|TRBJ1-1|-|TRBV5-1
CASSLSSNTEAFF
TGCGCCAGCAGCTTGTCCAGCAACACTGAAGCTTTCTTT
>-|TRBJ1-1|-|TRBV5-5
CASSLDEDTEAFF
TGTGCCAGCAGCTTGGACGAGGACACTGAAGCTTTCTTT
>few|TRBJ1-1|-|TRBV4-2
CASSQGGGKDTEAFF
TGTGCCAGCAGCCAGGGCGGGGGCAAGGACACTGAAGCTTTCTTT
>-|TRBJ2-1|TRBD2|TRBV5-8
CASSLFQRGRQGQFF
TGTGCCAGCAGCTTGTTCCAGCGGGGGCGACAAGGGCAGTTCTTC
>-|TRBJ2-3|TRBD1|TRBV7-2
CASSPDRDGIDTQYF
TGTGCCAGCAGCCCTGACAGGGACGGGATAGATACGCAGTATTTT
>-|TRBJ2-2|-|TRBV14
CASSLLRGSGELFF
TGTGCCAGCAGCCTTTTAAGGGGTAGCGGGGAGCTGTTTTTT
>-|TRBJ2-1|TRBD1|TRBV27
CASTHSPDRVTSNEQFF
TGTGCCAGCACGCACAGCCCGGACAGGGTGACGAGTAATGAGCAGTTCTTC
>-|TRBJ1-5|-|TRBV19
CASAPSNQPQHF
TGTGCCAGTGCACCAAGCAATCAGCCCCAGCATTTT
>few|TRBJ1-5|-|TRBV6-2/TRBV6-3
CASSYSRIVSGQHF
TGTGCCAGCAGTTACTCTCGTATAGTCTCCGGGCAGCATTTT
>-|TRBJ2-1|TRBD2|TRBV6-4
CASSDLAGTNEQFF
TGTGCCAGCAGTGATCTAGCGGGGACTAATGAGCAGTTCTTC
>-|TRBJ2-2|-|TRBV11-3
CASSLSGQSTGELFF
TGTGCCAGCAGCTTATCGGGCCAGAGCACCGGGGAGCTGTTTTTT
>-|TRBJ2-7|-|TRBV25-1
CASSELPGPSGNEQYF
TGTGCCAGCAGTGAACTACCCGGTCCCTCCGGGAACGAGCAGTACTTC
>-|TRBJ2-5|TRBD1|TRBV29-1
CSEQGAGETQYF
TGCAGCGAGCAGGGGGCAGGGGAGACCCAGTACTTC
>-|TRBJ1-1|-|TRBV19
CASSIVNSRVTEAFF
TGTGCCAGTAGTATTGTCAACTCGAGGGTAACTGAAGCTTTCTTT
>-|TRBJ2-1|-|TRBV12-5
CASGLTTDGTFAFDEQFF
TGTGCTAGTGGTTTGACAACGGACGGGACATTCGCCTTCGATGAGCAGTTCTTC